The 10 T cell receptor beta chains given below trace back to one sample, sequenced in a study of cytomegalovirus exposure and HLA in healthy donors. PCR used 60 Vbeta primers and 13 Jbeta primers. The protocol was immunoSEQ multiplex PCR, while the TCRdb copy is restricted to in-frame clones and leaves out a portion. Found here are some 110,000 clones, around 80% of them singletons; the top ten hold roughly 1.9%. The specimen was PBMCs. The receptors originated from a woman in her 40s in good health and CMV-seronegative.

The chain recombines TRBV18 with TRBJ2-1; 8 bases agree with TRBD1. J was trimmed by 3 bases and V by 3 bases; bases with no gene match: 1. This CDR3 spans 14 amino acids. CDR1 and CDR2 (germline): KGHSH, LQKENI. The CDR3 reads CASSPGQVYNEQFF. In DNA form, the CDR3 reads TGTGCCAGCTCACCGGGACAGGTCTACAATGAGCAGTTCTTC. Based on the CDR3 plus reference TRBV18 and TRBJ2-1, the full variable domain is NAGVMQNPRHLVRRRGQEARLRCSPMKGHSHVYWYRQLPEEGLKFMVYLQKENIIDESGMPKERFSAEFPKEGPSILRIQQVVRGDSAAYFCASSPGQVYNEQFFGPGTRLTVL.

The chain uses TRBV4-1 and TRBJ1-1; D is undetermined. V was pared by 2 bases and J by 6 bases, with 13 bases between. CDR3 length: 14 residues. The germline V gene has CDR1 MGHRA and CDR2 YSYEKL. This CDR3 reads CASSQPRSHAEAFF. The CDR3 DNA follows: TGCGCCAGCAGCCAACCCCGGTCGCACGCTGAAGCTTTCTTT.

This chain connects TRBV7-8 to TRBJ2-7; 8 bases agree with TRBD1. Germline loops: CDR1 SGHVS, CDR2 FQNEAQ. The CDR3 covers 14 residues. Germline trimming cut 2 bases from V and 5 bases from J; bases unmatched to any gene: 5. This CDR3 reads CASSLRDRRDEQYF. CDR3 DNA sequence: TGTGCCAGCAGCTTAAGGGACAGGAGGGACGAGCAGTACTTC.

The chain uses TRBV29-1 and TRBJ1-2; 9 positions match TRBD1. The CDR3 extends over 14 amino acids. Unmatched junction bases numbered 8, after V lost 3 bases and J lost 6 bases. CDR1 is SQVTM, CDR2 ANQGSEA, per germline. Here the CDR3 reads CSVDLTGQGDGYTF. The CDR3 DNA reads as TGCAGCGTTGACTTAACGGGACAGGGTGATGGCTACACCTTC.

The V gene is TRBV27, the J gene TRBJ2-7; 10 nucleotides line up with TRBD2. V dropped 5 bases and J dropped 5; count of bases not matched to a gene: 6. This CDR3 has 14 residues. Germline V CDR1 and CDR2: MNHEY, SMNVEV (reference sequence). In DNA, the CDR3 is TGTGCCAGCAGTCCTAGCGGGAGAGGCAACGAGCAGTACTTC. This codes for CASSPSGRGNEQYF.

This clone was counted only a few times. The chain employs TRBV25-1 and TRBJ2-1, with 10 bases aligning to TRBD2. Per the germline V gene, CDR1 is MGHDK and CDR2 is SYGVNS. Unmatched junction bases numbered 1, after V lost 2 bases and J lost 3 bases. The CDR3 runs 15 residues. This CDR3 is CASSETSGNYNEQFF. DNA for the CDR3: TGTGCCAGCAGTGAAACTAGCGGGAACTACAATGAGCAGTTCTTC. Full variable domain (outside the CDR3, taken from reference TRBV25-1 and TRBJ2-1): EADIYQTPRYLVIGTGKKITLECSQTMGHDKMYWYQQDPGMELHLIHYSYGVNSTEKGDLSSESTVSRIRTEHFPLTLESARPSHTSQYLCASSETSGNYNEQFFGPGTRLTVL.

This chain links TRBV29-1 with TRBJ2-7, with 7 bases fitting TRBD2. The ends lost 7 bases at V and 2 bases at J; junction bases unmatched: 14. CDR3 length: 15 residues. Germline V gives CDR1 SQVTM, CDR2 ANQGSEA. The CDR3 region is CSAILGGSATYEQYF. DNA of the CDR3: TGCAGCGCCATTCTTGGCGGGAGTGCTACCTACGAGCAGTACTTC.

The rearrangement joins TRBV9 to TRBJ2-5; 9 bases match TRBD2. This CDR3 spans 15 amino acids. Germline values: CDR1 SGDLS, CDR2 YYNGEE. Trimming removed 3 bases from V and 3 bases from J; junction bases left unmatched: 6. The chain's CDR3 is CASSASGRKEETQYF. CDR3 coding DNA: TGTGCCAGCAGCGCCAGCGGGAGGAAGGAAGAGACCCAGTACTTC. Full variable domain (missing parts from reference TRBV9 and TRBJ2-5): DSGVTQTPKHLITATGQRVTLRCSPRSGDLSVYWYQQSLDQGLQFLIQYYNGEERAKGNILERFSAQQFPDLHSELNLSSLELGDSALYFCASSASGRKEETQYFGPGTRLLVL.

The chain joins TRBV18 to TRBJ1-1; 8 bases agree with TRBD1. After removal of 1 base from V and 7 bases from J, the junction contained 5 bases not matched to a gene. The CDR3 runs to 14 residues. Germline loops: CDR1 KGHSH, CDR2 LQKENI. For the CDR3, the DNA is TGTGCCAGCTCACCACTGATCGGACAGGGTGAAGCTTTCTTT. Translation gives CASSPLIGQGEAFF. The variable domain in full, with the rest retrieved from reference TRBV18 and TRBJ1-1, is NAGVMQNPRHLVRRRGQEARLRCSPMKGHSHVYWYRQLPEEGLKFMVYLQKENIIDESGMPKERFSAEFPKEGPSILRIQQVVRGDSAAYFCASSPLIGQGEAFFGQGTRLTVV.

V and J are TRBV5-1 and TRBJ2-7; weak D call: TRBD2 (6 bases). V dropped 2 bases and J dropped 3 bases, with 9 bases sitting between them. Germline CDR1 and CDR2: SGHRS and YFSETQ. The CDR3 contains 13 residues. The chain's CDR3 is CASSFDGSYEQYF. CDR3 DNA: TGCGCCAGCAGCTTCGACGGGAGCTACGAGCAGTACTTC.